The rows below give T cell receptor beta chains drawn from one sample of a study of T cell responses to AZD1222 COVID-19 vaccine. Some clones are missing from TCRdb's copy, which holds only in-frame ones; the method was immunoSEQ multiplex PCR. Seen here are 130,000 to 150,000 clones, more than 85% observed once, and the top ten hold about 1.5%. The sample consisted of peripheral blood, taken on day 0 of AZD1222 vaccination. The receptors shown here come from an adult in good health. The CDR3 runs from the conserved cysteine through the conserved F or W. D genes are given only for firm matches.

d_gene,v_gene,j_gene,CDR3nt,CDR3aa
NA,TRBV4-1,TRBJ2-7,TGCGCCAGCAGCCAAGAGGTATCGCCCGTCGCCTACCCTGCCTACGAGCAGTACTTC,CASSQEVSPVAYPAYEQYF
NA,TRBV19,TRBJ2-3,TGTGCCAGTAGTATAGGGGAGAATACGCAGTATTTT,CASSIGENTQYF
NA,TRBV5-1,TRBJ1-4,TGCGCCAGCAGCTGGGGGTCCGGGACGGAGAATGAAAAACTGTTTTTT,CASSWGSGTENEKLFF
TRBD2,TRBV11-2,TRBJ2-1,TGTGCCAGCAGCCGGAGAGCGGGATATATAGGCGATGAGCAGTTCTTC,CASSRRAGYIGDEQFF
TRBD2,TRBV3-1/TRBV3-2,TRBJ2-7,TGTGCCAGCAGCCAAGAGTCTAGCGGGGGCTACGAGCAGTACTTC,CASSQESSGGYEQYF
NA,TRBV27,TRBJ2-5,TGTGCCAGCAGTTTATCTTCACAAGAGACCCAGTACTTC,CASSLSSQETQYF
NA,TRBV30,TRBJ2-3,TGTGCCTGGACCATCACAGATACGCAGTATTTT,CAWTITDTQYF
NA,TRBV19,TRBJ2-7,TGTGCCAGTAGTTGGTCCAGTAATCGTTACGAGCAGTACTTC,CASSWSSNRYEQYF
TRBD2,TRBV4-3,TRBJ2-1,TGCGCCAGCAGTCCCGGGACTAGCGGGAGCTATGAGCAGTTCTTC,CASSPGTSGSYEQFF
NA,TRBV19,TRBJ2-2,TGTGCCACCACAGCCCTCACCGGGGAGCTGTTTTTT,CATTALTGELFF